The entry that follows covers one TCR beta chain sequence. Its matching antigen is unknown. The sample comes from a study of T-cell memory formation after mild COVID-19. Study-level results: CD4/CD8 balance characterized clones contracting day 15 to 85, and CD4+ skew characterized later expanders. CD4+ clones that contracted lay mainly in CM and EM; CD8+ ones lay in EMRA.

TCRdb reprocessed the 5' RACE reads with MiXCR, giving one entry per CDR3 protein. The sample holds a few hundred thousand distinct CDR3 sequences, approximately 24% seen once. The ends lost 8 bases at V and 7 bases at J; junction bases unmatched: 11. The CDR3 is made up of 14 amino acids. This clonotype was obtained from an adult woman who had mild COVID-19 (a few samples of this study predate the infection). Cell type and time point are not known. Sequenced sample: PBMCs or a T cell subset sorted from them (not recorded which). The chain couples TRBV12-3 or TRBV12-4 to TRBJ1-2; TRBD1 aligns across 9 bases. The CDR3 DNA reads TGTGCCAGCGCAGGACAGGGGCTCTCTCTTGGCTACACCTTC. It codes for CASAGQGLSLGYTF.